Presented here are 24 T cell receptor beta chains from one specimen sequenced in a study of blood T cells in healthy people across ages. PCR was performed a second time for about 7 to 12 cycles using a sample-barcoded 5' primer and a J-beta primer mix. TCRdb analysed the 5' RACE reads with MiXCR anew, one entry per CDR3 protein. Here the sample spans 1.5 million to 2 million distinct CDR3 sequences, roughly 28% being singletons. Sequencing used blood. The receptors originated from a woman aged 25 to 45 in good health.

This clonotype was detected many times. The chain links TRBV10-3 to TRBJ2-5; D is possibly TRBD1 (7 bases). Trimming left V 0 bases short and J 5 bases short, with 10 bases between. The CDR3 spans 14 residues. Germline V gives CDR1 ENHRY, CDR2 SYGVKD. CDR3 in amino acids: CAISESEGAETQYF. In DNA form, the CDR3 reads TGTGCCATCAGTGAGTCGGAGGGGGCGGAGACCCAGTACTTC.

The sample holds many counts of this clonotype. The chain has TRBV5-1 and TRBJ2-5; D is uncertain. The CDR3 has 15 residues. Between the trimmed V and J ends, which lost 6 bases and 2 bases, there was a span of 17 bases. Germline V gives CDR1 SGHRS, CDR2 YFSETQ. The CDR3: CASTRLGARQETQYF. The CDR3 DNA sequence: TGCGCCAGCACCCGTCTCGGCGCTAGACAAGAGACCCAGTACTTC.

The rearrangement joins TRBV3-1 to TRBJ2-1, with 14 bases identical to TRBD2. V lost 4 bases and J lost 2; bases outside the gene matches: 10. CDR1 is LGHDT, CDR2 YNNKEL, per germline (reference sequence). The CDR3 sequence is 19 residues long. The CDR3 coding sequence is TGTGCCAGCAGCCGAGCCGGGACTAGCGGGGGAGGCGCCTACAATGAGCAGTTCTTC. Amino acid sequence: CASSRAGTSGGGAYNEQFF.

This clonotype was seen a handful of times. The chain uses TRBV12-5 and TRBJ1-5; 9 bases map to TRBD1. Germline CDR1 LGHNT, CDR2 FRNRAP. This CDR3 region has 15 residues. V lost 4 bases, J lost 2 bases, and 3 bases stayed unmatched. Written as DNA, the CDR3 is TGTGCTAGTGGTTCGGGACAGGGAGGCAATCAGCCCCAGCATTTT. Protein product: CASGSGQGGNQPQHF.

This rearrangement joins TRBV20-1 to TRBJ1-2; D perhaps matches TRBD1 (6 bases). The germline gives CDR1 DFQATT, CDR2 SNEGSKA (reference sequence). This CDR3 region has 13 residues. Trimming removed 0 bases at V and 6 bases at J, with 11 bases between. The chain's CDR3 is CSAREGRGHGYTF. The CDR3 coding sequence is TGCAGTGCTAGAGAGGGCAGGGGACATGGCTACACCTTC.

This chain joins TRBV28 and TRBJ2-1; the D is unclear. V was pared by 3 bases and J by 6 bases, with 24 bases between. There are 18 residues in the CDR3. Germline CDR1 reads MDHEN; CDR2 reads SYDVKM. CDR3 bases: TGTGCCAGCAGTTTCCCCTTAGTAAGCGACGAGACCTGCAATGAGCAGTTCTTC. The encoded protein is CASSFPLVSDETCNEQFF.

This chain uses TRBV7-2 with TRBJ2-5; unclear D gene. The CDR3 has 9 amino acids. V gave up 7 bases and J gave up 13 bases, with 10 bases separating them. In germline, CDR1 is SGHTA, CDR2 FQGNSA. The chain's CDR3 is CASTPLAYF. The CDR3, as DNA: TGTGCCAGCACCCCCCTTGCGTACTTC.

This clonotype was counted only a few times. The chain uses TRBV15 and TRBJ2-3; no reliable D call. The CDR3 loop spans 14 amino acids. V shed 1 base and J shed 3 bases, with 8 bases lying between them. Germline V gene sequence: CDR1 LNHNV, CDR2 YYDKDF (reference sequence). The CDR3 loop is CATSRGLSTDTQYF. The CDR3, as DNA: TGTGCCACCAGCAGAGGCCTTTCAACAGATACGCAGTATTTT.

This clonotype was counted between two and nine times. The chain is built from TRBV7-2 and TRBJ2-1, with D tentatively TRBD1 or TRBD2 (5 bases each). In germline, CDR1 is SGHTA, CDR2 FQGNSA. This CDR3 region has 15 residues. The ends were cut back, 5 bases at V and 6 bases at J, with 17 bases in the middle. CDR3 sequence reads: CASSPGRGTANEQFF. The CDR3, as DNA: TGTGCCAGCAGCCCGGGACGAGGTACAGCCAATGAGCAGTTCTTC. The full variable domain, in which reference TRBV7-2 and TRBJ2-1 provide the parts outside the CDR3, is GAGVSQSPSNKVTEKGKDVELRCDPISGHTALYWYRQSLGQGLEFLIYFQGNSAPDKSGLPSDRFSAERTGGSVSTLTIQRTQQEDSAVYLCASSPGRGTANEQFFGPGTRLTVL.

V gene TRBV20-1 combines with J gene TRBJ2-2, with 7 bases identical to TRBD2. Germline CDR1 and CDR2: DFQATT and SNEGSKA (reference sequence). The J segment lost 6 bases and the V segment lost 6 bases, leaving 4 bases of the junction unmatched. The CDR3 length is 12 residues. CDR3 loop: CSAVAGAGELFF. Written as DNA, the CDR3 is TGCAGTGCCGTTGCGGGAGCCGGGGAGCTGTTTTTT.

Concerning this clonotype itself: One junction end disagrees with the germline gene, perhaps due to a read error. The rearrangement uses TRBV6-2 or TRBV6-3 and TRBJ2-5, with TRBD2 matching 9 bases. Germline-derived CDR1 and CDR2 are MNHEY and SVGEGT. This CDR3 contains 15 residues. CDR3 DNA sequence: TGTGCCATCAGTTACTCGACTAGCGGTCAAGAGACCCAGTACTTC. It encodes CAISYSTSGQETQYF.

The table lists this clonotype with a few counts. This sequence joins TRBV5-6 and TRBJ2-1, with D perhaps matching TRBD1 or TRBD2 (6 bases each). Trimming took off 0 bases at V and 5 bases at J, with 15 bases between the two ends. The germline CDR1 and CDR2 sequences are SGHDT and YYEEEE. The CDR3 has 16 amino acids. The CDR3 sequence is CASSLDRGRLNNEQFF. Written as DNA, the CDR3 is TGTGCCAGCAGCTTGGATCGGGGGCGCCTCAACAATGAGCAGTTCTTC.

V usage is TRBV24-1 and J usage is TRBJ2-1, with D hard to call. Looked up from germline, CDR1 is KGHDR and CDR2 is SFDVKD. The length of the CDR3 is 12 residues. With 3 bases removed from V and 14 bases from J, the gap between germline ends came to 13 bases. The chain's CDR3 is CATSDPVEGEFF. CDR3 DNA: TGTGCCACCAGTGATCCCGTCGAAGGCGAGTTCTTC.

The rearrangement uses TRBV9 and TRBJ2-1; TRBD2 agrees at 9 bases. Trimming at V came to 0 bases and at J to 9 bases, leaving 7 bases not matched to a gene. The V gene's germline CDR1 is SGDLS and CDR2 YYNGEE. The CDR3 contains 15 residues. DNA of the CDR3: TGTGCCAGCAGCGTAGAACTAGCGGGTTTGAGTGAGCAGTTCTTC. This sequence encodes CASSVELAGLSEQFF.

This rearrangement joins TRBV12-3 or TRBV12-4 to TRBJ2-3; TRBD1 might be the D (6 bases). The CDR3 has 14 residues. V dropped 6 bases and J dropped 2 bases, with 12 bases sitting between them. The CDR3 sequence: CASSYGQHTDTQYF. Written as DNA, the CDR3 is TGTGCCAGCAGCTATGGACAGCACACAGATACGCAGTATTTT.

This sequence joins TRBV4-2 and TRBJ2-1; D possibly corresponds to TRBD1 (6 bases). Trimming left V 0 bases short and J 8 bases short, with 14 bases between. There are 15 residues in the CDR3. Germline V gene sequence: CDR1 LGHNA, CDR2 YNFKEQ. The CDR3 here is CASSQDGGSGDEQFF. The CDR3 DNA reads as TGTGCCAGCAGCCAAGATGGGGGCAGTGGCGATGAGCAGTTCTTC.

This clonotype was seen only a few times. The genes are TRBV4-1 and TRBJ1-4; D gene uncertain. The CDR3 has 14 amino acids. The germline CDR1 and CDR2 sequences are MGHRA and YSYEKL. Trimming left V 1 base short and J 11 bases short, with 14 bases between. CDR3: CASSQVFGVEKLFF. CDR3 bases: TGCGCCAGCAGCCAAGTTTTCGGAGTAGAGAAACTGTTTTTT.

This sequence joins TRBV20-1 and TRBJ2-1, with 13 bases that match TRBD2. The CDR3 has 15 amino acids. The V segment lost 6 bases and the J segment 5 bases; nucleotides outside the gene matches: 7. Germline V lookup: CDR1 DFQATT, CDR2 SNEGSKA (reference sequence). CDR3 in amino acids: CSAVGLAGSNNEQFF. The DNA for the CDR3 is TGCAGTGCCGTGGGACTAGCGGGGTCCAACAATGAGCAGTTCTTC.

This chain connects TRBV20-1 to TRBJ2-1, with D hard to call. The V end was cut by 5 bases, the J end by 4 bases, with 9 bases between. CDR3 size: 12 residues. Germline V gene data show CDR1 as DFQATT and CDR2 as SNEGSKA (reference sequence). This chain's CDR3 is CSAPPNYNEQFF. DNA for the CDR3: TGCAGTGCTCCGCCCAATTACAATGAGCAGTTCTTC.

This clonotype was picked up many times. V is TRBV20-1 and J is TRBJ1-2; D is uncertain. Germline V gene sequence: CDR1 DFQATT, CDR2 SNEGSKA (reference sequence). The V and J ends lost 1 base and 5 bases respectively, with 8 bases between them. The CDR3 contains 12 residues. This CDR3 reads CSARVLEYGYTF. CDR3 nucleotides: TGCAGTGCTAGAGTACTCGAATATGGCTACACCTTC.

This chain joins TRBV27 and TRBJ2-7; 8 bases match TRBD2. Unmatched junction bases numbered 13, after V lost 6 bases and J lost 6 bases. The length of the CDR3 is 15 residues. The V gene's germline CDR1 is MNHEY and CDR2 SMNVEV (reference sequence). The CDR3 coding sequence is TGTGCCAGCAGCGGCCGACGGGAGCGGGGGAGCGAGCAGTACTTC. Protein product: CASSGRRERGSEQYF.

In the case of this clonotype: A single base separates this from a much larger clone, so it may be a read error. V is TRBV7-9 and J is TRBJ2-5; 9 nucleotides match TRBD1. The J call is uncertain, as TRBJ2-7 better fits the DNA end. Germline CDR1 reads SEHNR; CDR2 reads FQNEAQ (reference sequence). The CDR3 spans 14 residues. The CDR3 nucleotides are TGTGCCAGCGGCTTTGGGACAGGGAGCCACGAGCAGTACTTC. Amino acid sequence: CASGFGTGSHEQYF.

This clonotype appeared a few times. The chain recombines TRBV20-1 with TRBJ1-5; TRBD1 matches at 10 bases. The CDR3 totals 14 residues. From germline, CDR1 is DFQATT and CDR2 SNEGSKA (reference sequence). V shed 5 bases and J 7 bases; nucleotides not matched to a gene: 8. The CDR3 coding sequence is TGCAGTGCTGCTCCGGGACAGGGGAGACAGCCCCAGCATTTT. Its translation: CSAAPGQGRQPQHF.

This clonotype appeared a few times. This sequence joins TRBV7-2 and TRBJ2-3, with 8 nucleotides matching TRBD2. Germline CDR1 reads SGHTA; CDR2 reads FQGNSA. With 4 bases clipped from V and 9 bases from J, the junction kept 9 bases outside the gene matches. The CDR3 contains 14 residues. CDR3 in DNA: TGTGCCAGCAGCTCCAGCGGGAGCGTCGGCACGCAGTATTTT. It encodes CASSSSGSVGTQYF.